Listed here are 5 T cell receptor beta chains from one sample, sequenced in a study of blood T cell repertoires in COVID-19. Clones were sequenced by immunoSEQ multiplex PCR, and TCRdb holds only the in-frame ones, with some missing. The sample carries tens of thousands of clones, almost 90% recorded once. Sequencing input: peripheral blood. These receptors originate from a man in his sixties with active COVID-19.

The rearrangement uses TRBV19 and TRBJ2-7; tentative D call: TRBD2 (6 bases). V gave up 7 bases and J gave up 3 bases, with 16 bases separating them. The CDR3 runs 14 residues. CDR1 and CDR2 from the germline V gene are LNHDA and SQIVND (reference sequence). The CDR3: CASTDGGLSYEQYF. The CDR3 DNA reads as TGTGCCAGTACCGATGGGGGACTGAGCTACGAGCAGTACTTC.

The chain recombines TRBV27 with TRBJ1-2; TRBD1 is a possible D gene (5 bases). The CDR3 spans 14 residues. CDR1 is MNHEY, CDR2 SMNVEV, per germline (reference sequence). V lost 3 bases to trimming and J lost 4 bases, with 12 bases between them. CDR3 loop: CASSFRQGVYGYTF. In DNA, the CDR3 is TGTGCCAGCAGTTTCCGGCAGGGCGTCTATGGCTACACCTTC.

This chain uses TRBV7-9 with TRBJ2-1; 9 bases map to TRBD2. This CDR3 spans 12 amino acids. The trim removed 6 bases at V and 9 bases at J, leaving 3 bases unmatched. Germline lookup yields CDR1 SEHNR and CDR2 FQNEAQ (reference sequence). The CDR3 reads CASSFSGSEQFF. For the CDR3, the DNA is TGTGCCAGCAGTTTTAGCGGGAGTGAGCAGTTCTTC.

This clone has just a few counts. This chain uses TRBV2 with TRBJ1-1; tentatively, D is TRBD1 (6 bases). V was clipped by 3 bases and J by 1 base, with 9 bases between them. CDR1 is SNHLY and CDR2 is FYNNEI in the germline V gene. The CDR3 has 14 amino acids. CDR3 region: CASSEGAKNTEAFF. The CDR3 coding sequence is TGTGCCAGCAGTGAGGGGGCGAAGAACACTGAAGCTTTCTTT.

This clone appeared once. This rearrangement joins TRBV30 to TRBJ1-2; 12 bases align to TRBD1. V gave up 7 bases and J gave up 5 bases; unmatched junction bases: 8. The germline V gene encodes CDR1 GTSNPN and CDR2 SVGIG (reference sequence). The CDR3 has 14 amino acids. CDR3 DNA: TGTGCCTCCCCGGGACAGGGGGCGATGTATGGCTACACCTTC. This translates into CASPGQGAMYGYTF.